These 26 T cell receptor beta chains were sequenced from one sample in a study of cytomegalovirus exposure and HLA in healthy donors. Vbeta (60) and Jbeta (13) primers were used in the PCR. Clones were sequenced by immunoSEQ multiplex PCR, and TCRdb holds only the in-frame ones, with some missing. The table lists over 200,000 clones, more than 60% of them singletons. Sequencing used PBMCs. The receptors derive from an older woman in good health and CMV-seropositive.

The genes are TRBV4-3 and TRBJ2-2; D not certain. The germline V gene has CDR1 LGHNA and CDR2 YSLEER. Trimming stripped 3 bases from V and 5 bases from J, with 7 bases between. This CDR3 contains 13 residues. The CDR3 DNA follows: TGCGCCAGCAGCCAGGCTAGGACCGGGGAGCTGTTTTTT. Protein: CASSQARTGELFF.

The chain links TRBV6-5 to TRBJ1-4; D unclear. The CDR3 covers 14 residues. V shed 7 bases and J shed 9 bases, with 18 bases lying between them. Germline CDR1 and CDR2: MNHEY and SVGAGI. The CDR3 DNA follows: TGTGCCAGCACCGTGAACACGGACGGGAAAAAACTGTTTTTT. Protein sequence: CASTVNTDGKKLFF.

The rearrangement uses TRBV7-8 and TRBJ2-2; D is possibly TRBD1 (6 bases). Germline CDR1 reads SGHVS; CDR2 reads FQNEAQ. Trimming shortened V by 5 bases and J by 3 bases, and 13 bases separated the two germline ends. The CDR3 consists of 15 residues. The CDR3 loop reads CASSVNRVDTGELFF. As DNA, the CDR3 is TGTGCCAGCAGCGTCAACAGGGTCGACACCGGGGAGCTGTTTTTT. Combining the CDR3 with reference TRBV7-8 and TRBJ2-2 gives the whole variable domain GAGVSQSPRYKVAKRGQDVALRCDPISGHVSLFWYQQALGQGPEFLTYFQNEAQLDKSGLPSDRFFAERPEGSVSTLKIQRTQQEDSAVYLCASSVNRVDTGELFFGEGSRLTVL.

In regard to this clone: The junction shows a germline mismatch at one end, possibly a read error. The CDR3 DNA follows: TGTGCCAGCTCATCACCAGGAGGGCCAGCTAACTATGGCTACACCTTC. Translated: CASSSPGGPANYGYTF. V usage is TRBV18 and J usage is TRBJ1-2; D remains unclear. This CDR3 has 16 amino acids. Germline assignment: CDR1 KGHSH and CDR2 LQKENI.

The sample holds one count of this clone. The chain carries TRBV30 and TRBJ2-7; TRBD2 matches 10 bases. This CDR3 is 13 amino acids long. Germline lookup yields CDR1 GTSNPN and CDR2 SVGIG (reference sequence). V shed 0 bases, J shed 9 bases, and the junction held 5 bases outside the gene matches. CDR3 sequence: CAWSVSSGSVQYF. CDR3 sequence (DNA): TGTGCCTGGAGTGTATCTAGCGGGAGTGTGCAGTACTTC. The whole variable domain, remainder taken from reference TRBV30 and TRBJ2-7, is SQTIHQWPATLVQPVGSPLSLECTVEGTSNPNLYWYRQAAGRGLQLLFYSVGIGQISSEVPQNLSASRPQDRQFILSSKKLLLSDSGFYLCAWSVSSGSVQYFGPGTRLTVT.

The V call is TRBV6-4, the J call TRBJ2-7, with a tentative D call TRBD2 (6 bases). Per germline, CDR1 MRHNA and CDR2 SNTAGT. Trimming removed 2 bases from V and 6 bases from J, with 14 bases in between. This CDR3 is 14 amino acids long. The CDR3 reads CASSDQGAGSEQYF. The DNA of the CDR3 is TGTGCCAGCAGTGACCAAGGGGCCGGGAGCGAGCAGTACTTC.

This chain uses TRBV5-1 with TRBJ2-3; 9 bases map to TRBD2. Looked up from germline, CDR1 is SGHRS and CDR2 is YFSETQ. CDR3 length: 17 residues. Losses at the gene ends were 4 bases for V and 4 bases for J; bases not matched to a gene: 13. For the CDR3, the DNA is TGCGCCAGCAGCAAACCTATAGCGGGAGATCTGGCAGATACGCAGTATTTT. Encoded protein: CASSKPIAGDLADTQYF.

The chain combines TRBV9 with TRBJ1-2, with 7 bases that match TRBD1. The CDR3 runs to 15 residues. The germline CDR1 and CDR2 sequences are SGDLS and YYNGEE. With 2 bases clipped from V and 4 bases from J, the junction kept 8 bases outside the gene matches. CDR3 amino acids: CASSVDGQARYGYTF. For the CDR3, the DNA is TGTGCCAGCAGCGTGGATGGACAGGCACGCTATGGCTACACCTTC.

The rearrangement uses TRBV11-2 and TRBJ1-2; TRBD1 matches 9 bases. Looked up from germline, CDR1 is SGHAT and CDR2 is FQNNGV. The CDR3 contains 17 residues. With 5 bases clipped from V and 1 base from J, the junction kept 11 bases outside the gene matches. This CDR3 is CASSADRGTSDNYGYTF. As DNA, the CDR3 is TGTGCCAGCAGCGCCGACAGGGGGACCTCCGATAACTATGGCTACACCTTC.

The chain joins TRBV30 to TRBJ1-3; 7 bases align to TRBD1. Trimming took 3 bases from V and 0 from J; bases not matched to a gene: 8. This CDR3 is built from 16 residues. Germline values: CDR1 GTSNPN, CDR2 SVGIG (reference sequence). The CDR3: CAWSLQGGYSGNTIYF. CDR3 sequence (DNA): TGTGCCTGGAGCCTGCAAGGGGGCTACTCTGGAAACACCATATATTTT.

The chain is built from TRBV10-3 and TRBJ1-4; D unresolved. Trimming took off 2 bases at V and 4 bases at J, with 11 bases between the two ends. CDR1 is ENHRY and CDR2 is SYGVKD in the germline V gene. This CDR3 comprises 15 residues. DNA of the CDR3: TGTGCCATCAGTGAGCGTGCGGCGGGTAATGAAAAACTGTTTTTT. It codes for CAISERAAGNEKLFF.

The J gene is TRBJ1-5, the V gene TRBV6-1; D is undetermined. From germline, CDR1 is MNHNS and CDR2 SASEGT. V was cut by 7 bases and J by 1 base, with 11 bases left in between. The CDR3 totals 14 residues. CDR3 sequence reads: CASIWSQSNQPQHF. The CDR3 DNA reads as TGTGCCAGCATTTGGAGTCAGAGCAATCAGCCCCAGCATTTT.

The chain has TRBV9 and TRBJ2-1; no reliable D call. CDR1 is SGDLS, CDR2 YYNGEE, per germline. The CDR3 extends over 13 amino acids. V was clipped by 4 bases and J by 8 bases, with 13 bases between them. In nucleotides, the CDR3 is TGTGCCAGCAGCCGATCCCCGGTGGATGAGCAGTTCTTC. This gives the protein CASSRSPVDEQFF.

CDR3 loop: CASTNPISGANVLTF. DNA for the CDR3: TGCGCCAGCACTAACCCCATCTCTGGGGCCAACGTCCTGACTTTC. The chain links TRBV5-1 to TRBJ2-6, with D uncertain. The CDR3 totals 15 residues. CDR1 is SGHRS, CDR2 YFSETQ, per germline. V was trimmed by 6 bases and J by 0 bases, leaving 10 bases between them.

This rearrangement joins TRBV25-1 to TRBJ2-4, with a possible D match to TRBD2 (5 bases). This CDR3 is built from 17 residues. In germline, CDR1 is MGHDK, CDR2 SYGVNS. The germline V and J ends were trimmed by 7 bases and 1 base, with 20 bases remaining between them. The chain's CDR3 is CASTPGRELTAKNIQYF. The DNA of the CDR3 is TGTGCCAGCACTCCTGGTAGGGAGCTGACGGCCAAAAACATTCAGTACTTC.

The chain is built from TRBV30 and TRBJ2-5; TRBD1 aligns across 10 bases. V was pared by 2 bases and J by 5 bases, with 8 bases of the junction left unmatched. Germline V gives CDR1 GTSNPN, CDR2 SVGIG (reference sequence). This CDR3 comprises 15 residues. The CDR3 sequence: CAWSLHGGQGETQYF. In nucleotides, the CDR3 is TGTGCCTGGAGTCTCCATGGGGGACAGGGGGAGACCCAGTACTTC. The full variable domain, rest sourced from reference TRBV30 and TRBJ2-5, is SQTIHQWPATLVQPVGSPLSLECTVEGTSNPNLYWYRQAAGRGLQLLFYSVGIGQISSEVPQNLSASRPQDRQFILSSKKLLLSDSGFYLCAWSLHGGQGETQYFGPGTRLLVL.

The V and J genes are TRBV6-6 and TRBJ2-7, with 7 bases that match TRBD1. Germline values: CDR1 MNHNY, CDR2 SVGAGI (reference sequence). The CDR3 is made up of 14 amino acids. Losses at the gene ends were 7 bases for V and 1 base for J; bases not matched to a gene: 7. The CDR3 nucleotides are TGTGCCAGCACCCCGACAGGGAATTCCTACGAGCAGTACTTC. Translated: CASTPTGNSYEQYF.

This chain joins TRBV5-8 and TRBJ2-2; 11 positions agree with TRBD1. Trimming removed 4 bases from V and 5 bases from J; junction bases left unmatched: 4. The germline V gene encodes CDR1 SGHTS and CDR2 YDEGEE. CDR3 length: 15 residues. For the CDR3, the DNA is TGTGCCAGCAGCAAGGACAGGGGGCGAACCGGGGAGCTGTTTTTT. This encodes CASSKDRGRTGELFF. Full variable domain (rest looked up from reference TRBV5-8 and TRBJ2-2): EAGVTQSPTHLIKTRGQQATLRCSPISGHTSVYWYQQALGLGLQFLLWYDEGEERNRGNFPPRFSGRQFPNYSSELNVNALELEDSALYLCASSKDRGRTGELFFGEGSRLTVL.

The chain carries TRBV5-1 and TRBJ1-6; D not certain. Germline lookup yields CDR1 SGHRS and CDR2 YFSETQ. The CDR3 loop spans 13 amino acids. Trimming shortened V by 3 bases and J by 7 bases, and 8 bases separated the two germline ends. The CDR3 DNA reads TGCGCCAGCAGCTCAACAGAGAATTCACCCCTCCACTTT. Its protein product is CASSSTENSPLHF.

The V and J genes are TRBV5-1 and TRBJ1-1, with 7 positions matching TRBD1. V was clipped by 4 bases and J by 4 bases; unmatched bases: 10. The CDR3 has 15 amino acids. Germline V gene lookup returns CDR1 SGHRS and CDR2 YFSETQ. The CDR3 DNA sequence: TGCGCCAGCAGCCGACGACAGGGACCCGGCACTGAAGCTTTCTTT. It is translated as CASSRRQGPGTEAFF.

Relative to its sample, this clone is medium-sized. The chain links TRBV5-4 to TRBJ2-7; tentatively, D is TRBD1 (6 bases). Trimming took off 4 bases at V and 3 bases at J, with 11 bases between the two ends. CDR3 length: 13 amino acids. The germline gives CDR1 SGHNT, CDR2 YYREEE (reference sequence). The CDR3: CASSPDRNYEQYF. The CDR3 DNA follows: TGTGCCAGCAGCCCCGACAGGAACTACGAGCAGTACTTC.

J is TRBJ2-3 and V is TRBV5-1; no clear D gene. The V gene's germline CDR1 is SGHRS and CDR2 YFSETQ. The CDR3 contains 16 residues. Trimming removed 0 bases from V and 4 bases from J, with 15 bases in between. This CDR3 reads CASSLATVAPPDTQYF. The CDR3 DNA reads as TGCGCCAGCAGCTTGGCCACAGTGGCCCCTCCAGATACGCAGTATTTT.

The rearrangement links TRBV5-8 to TRBJ1-5, with D possibly being TRBD1 (6 bases). This CDR3 is built from 16 residues. With 0 bases removed from V and 2 bases from J, the gap between germline ends came to 12 bases. CDR1 and CDR2 from the germline V gene are SGHTS and YDEGEE. In DNA, the CDR3 is TGTGCCAGCAGCTTGGCCCTGGGGGCTGGCAATCAGCCCCAGCATTTT. It specifies CASSLALGAGNQPQHF.

The V call is TRBV10-3, the J call TRBJ1-5; TRBD1 might be the D (5 bases). V was trimmed by 6 bases and J by 3 bases, leaving 9 bases between them. The CDR3 extends over 13 amino acids. Germline V gene lookup returns CDR1 ENHRY and CDR2 SYGVKD. The CDR3 DNA is TGTGCCATCAGCGGGGGTTCCAATCAGCCCCAGCATTTT. This gives the protein CAISGGSNQPQHF.

The J gene is TRBJ1-1, the V gene TRBV10-3, with D maybe TRBD1 (5 bases). Germline V gene lookup returns CDR1 ENHRY and CDR2 SYGVKD. The V gene lost 0 bases and the J gene lost 9 bases, with 14 bases spanning the gap. CDR3 length equals 14 residues. CDR3 DNA sequence: TGTGCCATCAGTGAGTCGGGGGAGGGAGCCCAAGCTTTCTTT. Translating it yields CAISESGEGAQAFF.

This chain links TRBV9 with TRBJ2-2; 8 bases agree with TRBD2. This CDR3 has 17 amino acids. With 6 bases clipped from V and 0 bases from J, the junction kept 10 bases outside the gene matches. Looked up from germline, CDR1 is SGDLS and CDR2 is YYNGEE. The CDR3 is CASTRTGGSANTGELFF. The DNA for the CDR3 is TGTGCCAGCACCAGAACGGGGGGGTCCGCGAACACCGGGGAGCTGTTTTTT.